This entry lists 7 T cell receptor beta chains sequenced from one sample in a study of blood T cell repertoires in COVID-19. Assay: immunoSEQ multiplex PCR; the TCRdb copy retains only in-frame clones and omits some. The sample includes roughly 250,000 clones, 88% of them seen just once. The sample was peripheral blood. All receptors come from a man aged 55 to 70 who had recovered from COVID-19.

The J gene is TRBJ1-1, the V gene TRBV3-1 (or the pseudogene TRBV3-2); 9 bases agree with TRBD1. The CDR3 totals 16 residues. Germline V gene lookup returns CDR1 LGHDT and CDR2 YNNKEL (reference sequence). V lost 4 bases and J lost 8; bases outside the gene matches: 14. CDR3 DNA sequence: TGTGCCAGCAGCCCCGGTGACAGGGGGAAAACTGCAGAAGCTTTCTTT. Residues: CASSPGDRGKTAEAFF.

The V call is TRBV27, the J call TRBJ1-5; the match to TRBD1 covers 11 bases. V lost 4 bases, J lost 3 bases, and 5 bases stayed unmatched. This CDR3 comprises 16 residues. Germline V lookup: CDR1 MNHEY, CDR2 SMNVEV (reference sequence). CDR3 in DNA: TGTGCCAGCAGTTCGGACAGGGGGCGGGTCAATCAGCCCCAGCATTTT. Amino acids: CASSSDRGRVNQPQHF.

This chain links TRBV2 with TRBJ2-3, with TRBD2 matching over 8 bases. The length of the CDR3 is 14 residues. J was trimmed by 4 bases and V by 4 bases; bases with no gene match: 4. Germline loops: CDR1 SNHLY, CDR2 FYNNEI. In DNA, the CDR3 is TGTGCCAGCAGTGGCGGGGGGTTGGCAGATACGCAGTATTTT. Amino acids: CASSGGGLADTQYF.

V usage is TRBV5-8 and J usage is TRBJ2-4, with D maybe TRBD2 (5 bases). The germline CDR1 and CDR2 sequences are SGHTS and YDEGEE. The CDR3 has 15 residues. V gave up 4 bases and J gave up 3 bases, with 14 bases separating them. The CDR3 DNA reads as TGTGCCAGCAGCGTCGGGGATGCTTTCAAAAACATTCAGTACTTC. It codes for CASSVGDAFKNIQYF. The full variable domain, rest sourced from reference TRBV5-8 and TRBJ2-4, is EAGVTQSPTHLIKTRGQQATLRCSPISGHTSVYWYQQALGLGLQFLLWYDEGEERNRGNFPPRFSGRQFPNYSSELNVNALELEDSALYLCASSVGDAFKNIQYFGAGTRLSVL.

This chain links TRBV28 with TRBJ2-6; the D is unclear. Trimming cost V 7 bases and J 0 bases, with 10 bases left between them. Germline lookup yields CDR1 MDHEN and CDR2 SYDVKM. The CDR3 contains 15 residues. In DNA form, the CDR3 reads TGTGCCAGCAACACGGGTGGCTCTGGGGCCAACGTCCTGACTTTC. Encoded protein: CASNTGGSGANVLTF.

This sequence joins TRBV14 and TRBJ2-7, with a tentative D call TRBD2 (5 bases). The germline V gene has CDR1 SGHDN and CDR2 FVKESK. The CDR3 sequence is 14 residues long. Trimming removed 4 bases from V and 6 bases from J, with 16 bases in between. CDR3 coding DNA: TGTGCCAGCAGCCCCTTCCGGGCCGGAGGCGAGCAGTACTTC. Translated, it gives CASSPFRAGGEQYF.

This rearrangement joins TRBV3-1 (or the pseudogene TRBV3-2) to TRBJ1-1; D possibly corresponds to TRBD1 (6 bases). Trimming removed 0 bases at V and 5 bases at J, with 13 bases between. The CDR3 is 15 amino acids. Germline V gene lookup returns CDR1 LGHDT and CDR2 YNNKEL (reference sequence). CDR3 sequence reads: CASSQEARGRTEAFF. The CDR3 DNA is TGTGCCAGCAGCCAAGAGGCCAGGGGTCGGACTGAAGCTTTCTTT.